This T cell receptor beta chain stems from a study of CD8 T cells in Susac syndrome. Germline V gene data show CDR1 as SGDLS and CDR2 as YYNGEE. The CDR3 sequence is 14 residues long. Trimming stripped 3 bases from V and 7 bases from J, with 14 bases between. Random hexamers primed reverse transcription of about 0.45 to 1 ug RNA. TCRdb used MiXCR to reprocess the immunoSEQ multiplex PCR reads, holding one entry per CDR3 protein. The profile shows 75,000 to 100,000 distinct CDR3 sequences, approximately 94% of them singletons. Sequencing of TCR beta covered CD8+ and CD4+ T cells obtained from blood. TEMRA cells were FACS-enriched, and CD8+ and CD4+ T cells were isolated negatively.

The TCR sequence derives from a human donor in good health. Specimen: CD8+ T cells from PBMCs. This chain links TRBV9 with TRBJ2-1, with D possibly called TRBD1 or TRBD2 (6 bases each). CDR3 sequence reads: CASSGGTTGNEQFF. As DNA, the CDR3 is TGTGCCAGCAGCGGCGGGACAACAGGGAATGAGCAGTTCTTC.